The 20 T cell receptor beta chains listed next were all sequenced from one sample in a study of blood T cell repertoires in COVID-19. Repertoires were generated with immunoSEQ multiplex PCR, while TCRdb's copy carries only in-frame clones and drops some. The table has 350,000 to 400,000 clones, roughly nine tenths seen once; the top ten hold less than 1.2%. Specimen: PBMCs or T cells enriched from blood (not recorded which). The receptors here all came from a man aged 18 to 30 who had recovered from COVID-19.

This clone was picked up one time. The V call is TRBV5-5, the J call TRBJ1-1, with D unresolved. V was pared by 1 base and J by 0 bases, with 13 bases between. The CDR3 totals 16 residues. Germline V CDR1 and CDR2: SGHKS, YYEKEE (reference sequence). The CDR3 DNA follows: TGTGCCAGCAGCTTGCATTGGAACAGATTGAACACTGAAGCTTTCTTT. Translating it yields CASSLHWNRLNTEAFF. The entire variable domain, with the rest obtained from reference TRBV5-5 and TRBJ1-1, is as follows: DAGVTQSPTHLIKTRGQQVTLRCSPISGHKSVSWYQQVLGQGPQFIFQYYEKEERGRGNFPDRFSARQFPNYSSELNVNALLLGDSALYLCASSLHWNRLNTEAFFGQGTRLTVV.

Concerning this clone: This same CDR3 is encoded by further DNA sequences in the sample. The chain joins TRBV19 to TRBJ2-7, with 7 bases fitting TRBD1. Losses at the gene ends were 1 base for V and 2 bases for J; bases not matched to a gene: 2. This CDR3 is built from 14 residues. The germline gives CDR1 LNHDA, CDR2 SQIVND (reference sequence). DNA of the CDR3: TGTGCCAGTAGTATAGCAGGGGGACCCTACGAGCAGTACTTC. It translates to CASSIAGGPYEQYF. Looking up the rest from reference TRBV19 and TRBJ2-7 gives the full variable domain: DGGITQSPKYLFRKEGQNVTLSCEQNLNHDAMYWYRQDPGQGLRLIYYSQIVNDFQKGDIAEGYSVSREKKESFPLTVTSAQKNPTAFYLCASSIAGGPYEQYFGPGTRLTVT.

V gene TRBV6-5 combines with J gene TRBJ2-7, with 7 bases fitting TRBD2. Germline CDR1 reads MNHEY; CDR2 reads SVGAGI. The CDR3 has 13 amino acids. V shed 9 bases and J 2 bases; nucleotides not matched to a gene: 7. The CDR3 nucleotides are TGTGCCAGTGGCCTCGGGAGGCCCTACGAGCAGTACTTC. Translating it yields CASGLGRPYEQYF.

This clone was counted between two and nine times. The V gene is TRBV12-3 or TRBV12-4, the J gene TRBJ1-2; D is undetermined. V dropped 5 bases and J dropped 4 bases, with 11 bases sitting between them. This CDR3 region has 13 residues. CDR3 in amino acids: CASSLLEAYGYTF. Here the CDR3 DNA reads TGTGCCAGCAGTCTTCTGGAGGCCTATGGCTACACCTTC.

The chain joins TRBV25-1 to TRBJ2-2; 7 nucleotides agree with TRBD1. In germline, CDR1 is MGHDK, CDR2 SYGVNS. Trimming at V came to 11 bases and at J to 2 bases, leaving 8 bases not matched to a gene. This CDR3 has 14 residues. The CDR3 sequence: CASSWDRNTGELFF. The CDR3, as DNA: TGTGCCTCTAGCTGGGACAGAAACACCGGGGAGCTGTTTTTT.

The chain carries TRBV12-3 or TRBV12-4 and TRBJ1-2; 9 nucleotides agree with TRBD1. The CDR3 runs to 13 residues. Germline trimming cut 6 bases from V and 5 bases from J; bases unmatched to any gene: 4. CDR3 nucleotide sequence: TGTGCCAGCAGCGCTGGACAGGGGTATGGCTACACCTTC. It encodes CASSAGQGYGYTF.

This rearrangement joins TRBV28 to TRBJ2-1; 10 bases line up with TRBD1. Germline lookup yields CDR1 MDHEN and CDR2 SYDVKM. The CDR3 covers 18 residues. V lost 10 bases to trimming and J lost 0 bases; unmatched junction nucleotides: 15. CDR3 sequence reads: CATTMGQGYAGSYNEQFF. DNA of the CDR3: TGTGCCACCACCATGGGACAGGGGTACGCGGGCTCCTACAATGAGCAGTTCTTC. The whole variable domain, filled in from reference TRBV28 and TRBJ2-1, reads DVKVTQSSRYLVKRTGEKVFLECVQDMDHENMFWYRQDPGLGLRLIYFSYDVKMKEKGDIPEGYSVSREKKERFSLILESASTNQTSMYLCATTMGQGYAGSYNEQFFGPGTRLTVL.

This clone has only one observation. This sequence joins TRBV18 and TRBJ1-1, with 7 bases identical to TRBD1. CDR3 length: 14 amino acids. The junction had 3 bases not matched to a gene; V was cut back by 4 bases and J by 1 base. The germline gives CDR1 KGHSH, CDR2 LQKENI. CDR3 protein: CASSQGTANTEAFF. CDR3 DNA sequence: TGTGCCAGCTCACAAGGGACAGCGAACACTGAAGCTTTCTTT.

This sequence joins TRBV12-3 or TRBV12-4 and TRBJ1-6; D is uncertain. The CDR3 has 11 residues. With 4 bases removed from V and 14 bases from J, the gap between germline ends came to 9 bases. The CDR3 bases are TGTGCCAGCAGTTCGGAGGGATCCCTCCACTTT. Translation: CASSSEGSLHF.

The J gene is TRBJ2-5, the V gene TRBV13; D is possibly TRBD2 (6 bases). The CDR3 runs 16 residues. CDR1 and CDR2 from the germline V gene are PRHDT and FYEKMQ (reference sequence). Trimming pared 0 bases from V and 4 bases from J, leaving 15 bases between. The CDR3 DNA reads as TGTGCCAGCAGCTTAGGGCAGGGCGGGGCAGGAGAGACCCAGTACTTC. Translating it yields CASSLGQGGAGETQYF. The full variable domain, completed using reference TRBV13 and TRBJ2-5, is AAGVIQSPRHLIKEKRETATLKCYPIPRHDTVYWYQQGPGQDPQFLISFYEKMQSDKGSIPDRFSAQQFSDYHSELNMSSLELGDSALYFCASSLGQGGAGETQYFGPGTRLLVL.

V gene TRBV5-4 combines with J gene TRBJ2-6, with 7 bases aligning to TRBD1. Germline values: CDR1 SGHNT, CDR2 YYREEE (reference sequence). The junction had 5 bases not matched to a gene; V was cut back by 5 bases and J by 3 bases. This CDR3 has 15 amino acids. In DNA, the CDR3 is TGTGCCAGCAGAATTACAGGGGTTGGGGCCAACGTCCTGACTTTC. This translates into CASRITGVGANVLTF.

This chain uses TRBV28 with TRBJ1-2, with D unresolved. CDR1 and CDR2 from the germline V gene are MDHEN and SYDVKM. Trimming took off 4 bases at V and 4 bases at J, with 16 bases between the two ends. CDR3 size: 15 residues. CDR3 amino acids: CASSSRHSGSYGYTF. CDR3 DNA: TGTGCCAGCAGTTCGAGGCACAGCGGTAGCTATGGCTACACCTTC.

This clone showed up just a few times. This chain uses TRBV5-1 with TRBJ1-2, with 7 bases matching TRBD1. The CDR3 covers 14 residues. J was trimmed by 3 bases and V by 4 bases; bases with no gene match: 6. The germline CDR1 and CDR2 sequences are SGHRS and YFSETQ. CDR3 protein: CASSAAGQDYGYTF. CDR3 coding DNA: TGCGCCAGCAGCGCAGCTGGACAGGACTATGGCTACACCTTC.

The V and J genes are TRBV9 and TRBJ1-5; 9 positions match TRBD1. The CDR3 totals 15 residues. V shed 0 bases and J 7 bases; nucleotides not matched to a gene: 5. The germline V gene has CDR1 SGDLS and CDR2 YYNGEE. CDR3 region: CASSVGTGEVQPQHF. CDR3 DNA sequence: TGTGCCAGCAGCGTAGGGACAGGGGAGGTCCAGCCCCAGCATTTT.

In its sample, this clone was seen once. The chain combines TRBV7-9 with TRBJ2-7; 11 nucleotides agree with TRBD2. Germline V lookup: CDR1 SEHNR, CDR2 FQNEAQ (reference sequence). This CDR3 spans 14 amino acids. J gave up 3 bases and V 2 bases, and 0 bases lay outside the gene matches. CDR3 DNA sequence: TGTGCCAGCAGCTTACTAGCGGGAGGCTACGAGCAGTACTTC. Protein product: CASSLLAGGYEQYF. Full variable domain (rest looked up from reference TRBV7-9 and TRBJ2-7): DTGVSQNPRHKITKRGQNVTFRCDPISEHNRLYWYRQTLGQGPEFLTYFQNEAQLEKSRLLSDRFSAERPKGSFSTLEIQRTEQGDSAMYLCASSLLAGGYEQYFGPGTRLTVT.

The chain joins TRBV19 to TRBJ1-5; 9 nucleotides match TRBD1. Germline V lookup: CDR1 LNHDA, CDR2 SQIVND (reference sequence). This CDR3 contains 14 residues. V trimming: 7 bases; J trimming: 7 bases; junction bases outside the gene matches: 8. CDR3 amino acids: CASTGTGSRQPQHF. CDR3 coding DNA: TGTGCCAGTACAGGGACAGGGTCACGGCAGCCCCAGCATTTT.

The chain has TRBV7-9 and TRBJ2-1, with a tentative D call TRBD2 (5 bases). CDR3 length: 16 residues. Trimming took off 1 base at V and 4 bases at J, with 14 bases between the two ends. Germline V lookup: CDR1 SEHNR, CDR2 FQNEAQ (reference sequence). CDR3 nucleotide sequence: TGTGCCAGCAGCTTAGGAGCGGTGCCTCCATACAATGAGCAGTTCTTC. Translated: CASSLGAVPPYNEQFF.

The J gene is TRBJ1-2, the V gene TRBV6-6, with 9 bases lining up with TRBD1. V trimming: 8 bases; J trimming: 0 bases; junction bases outside the gene matches: 7. The CDR3 is 15 residues long. Germline-derived CDR1 and CDR2 are MNHNY and SVGAGI (reference sequence). CDR3 sequence: CASVPGQGANYGYTF. The CDR3 DNA reads as TGTGCCAGCGTACCGGGACAGGGAGCTAACTATGGCTACACCTTC.

The rearrangement joins TRBV12-3 or TRBV12-4 to TRBJ1-2; D uncertain. The ends were cut back, 7 bases at V and 2 bases at J, with 11 bases in the middle. CDR3 length: 13 residues. In nucleotides, the CDR3 is TGTGCCAGCAAGTTTCGGGGAAACTATGGCTACACCTTC. Translation: CASKFRGNYGYTF.

This chain uses TRBV5-4 with TRBJ1-1; possibly TRBD1 for D (5 bases). The CDR3 has 15 residues. CDR1 and CDR2 (germline): SGHNT, YYREEE (reference sequence). The V and J ends lost 0 bases and 0 bases respectively, with 9 bases between them. CDR3 sequence reads: CASSLVSGMNTEAFF. DNA for the CDR3: TGTGCCAGCAGCTTGGTGTCAGGGATGAACACTGAAGCTTTCTTT.